The 13 T cell receptor beta chains below all came from one sample that was sequenced in a study of post-analysis software for immune sequencing data. Sequencing libraries made from TCR beta cDNA carried unique molecular identifiers. TCRdb called the PCR reads again in MiXCR, with one record for every CDR3 protein. The table lists roughly 150,000 distinct CDR3 sequences, under 40% of them singletons, with under 30% in the top ten. This sample comprised blood, obtained after autologous hematopoietic stem cell transplantation. The origin of the receptors is a girl between 5 and 17 years old with multiple sclerosis.

J is TRBJ2-7 and V is TRBV5-6; D assignment may be TRBD1 or TRBD2 (6 bases each). This CDR3 has 14 residues. Germline values: CDR1 SGHDT, CDR2 YYEEEE. V gave up 0 bases and J gave up 5 bases, with 12 bases separating them. The CDR3: CASSLVGGRNEQYF. The CDR3 bases are TGTGCCAGCAGCTTGGTCGGGGGCAGGAACGAGCAGTACTTC.

This clonotype occurred a few times. The chain uses TRBV5-1 and TRBJ2-1, with 10 nucleotides matching TRBD2. Germline-derived CDR1 and CDR2 are SGHRS and YFSETQ. Trimming at V came to 0 bases and at J to 7 bases, leaving 7 bases not matched to a gene. The CDR3 has 16 amino acids. In nucleotides, the CDR3 is TGCGCCAGCAGCTTGGCCCTAGCGGGAGTGTATAATGAGCAGTTCTTC. This translates into CASSLALAGVYNEQFF.

The J gene is TRBJ2-2, the V gene TRBV7-3, with 11 bases identical to TRBD2. After removal of 2 bases from V and 2 bases from J, the junction contained 7 bases not matched to a gene. Germline V gives CDR1 SGHTA, CDR2 FQGTGA. The CDR3 is 18 amino acids. CDR3 region: CASSLAGSGRGNTGELFF. The CDR3 nucleotides are TGTGCCAGCAGCTTAGCTGGTAGCGGGAGGGGAAACACCGGGGAGCTGTTTTTT.

J is TRBJ2-7 and V is TRBV20-1, with D tentatively TRBD1 (6 bases). The CDR3 is 14 amino acids. CDR1 is DFQATT, CDR2 SNEGSKA, per germline (reference sequence). V was shortened by 8 bases and J by 4 bases, with 21 bases between the two germline ends. In nucleotides, the CDR3 is TGCAGTCCGCAATTTCTAGCTCAGGGGTACGAGCAGTACTTC. It translates to CSPQFLAQGYEQYF.

This clonotype was recorded a few times. This chain connects TRBV6-5 to TRBJ1-6, with TRBD1 matching 7 bases. The germline CDR1 and CDR2 sequences are MNHEY and SVGAGI. The junction had 5 bases not matched to a gene; V was cut back by 5 bases and J by 10 bases. The CDR3 length is 13 residues. The CDR3 DNA sequence: TGTGCCAGCAGTCCGGACAGGCGGTCACCCCTCCACTTT. Its translation is CASSPDRRSPLHF.

This clonotype has a count of ten or more. The rearrangement links TRBV20-1 to TRBJ2-7; 7 bases map to TRBD1. V gave up 6 bases and J gave up 1 base; unmatched junction bases: 3. The V gene's germline CDR1 is DFQATT and CDR2 SNEGSKA (reference sequence). This CDR3 has 12 residues. The CDR3 protein is CSAGTASYEQYF. CDR3 bases: TGCAGTGCCGGGACAGCGTCCTACGAGCAGTACTTC.

This chain joins TRBV27 and TRBJ2-4; 8 bases are a match to TRBD2. The J call may be mistaken, given a closer DNA end match to TRBJ2-7. This CDR3 has 16 residues. CDR1 and CDR2 (germline): MNHEY, SMNVEV (reference sequence). The CDR3 DNA follows: TGTGCCAGCAGTTCCCACCGGAGGACTAGCAGCTACGAGCAGTACTTC. It specifies CASSSHRRTSSYEQYF.

This rearrangement joins TRBV29-1 to TRBJ2-3; tentative D call: TRBD2 (5 bases). The CDR3 is 12 residues long. Germline lookup yields CDR1 SQVTM and CDR2 ANQGSEA. Trimming removed 4 bases from V and 3 bases from J, with 8 bases in between. CDR3 in amino acids: CSVGTGTDTQYF. CDR3 bases: TGCAGCGTTGGGACGGGAACAGATACGCAGTATTTT.

This clonotype was detected a few times. V usage is TRBV12-3 or TRBV12-4 and J usage is TRBJ2-5; TRBD1 matches 9 bases. J gave up 11 bases and V 4 bases, and 11 bases lay outside the gene matches. The CDR3 loop spans 14 amino acids. The CDR3 sequence: CASSSNRGQGEQYF. The CDR3 bases are TGTGCCAGCAGTTCTAACAGGGGGCAAGGTGAGCAGTACTTC.

The gene calls are TRBV13 and TRBJ2-7; TRBD2 is a possible D gene (6 bases). CDR3 length equals 17 residues. Looked up from germline, CDR1 is PRHDT and CDR2 is FYEKMQ (reference sequence). Deletions cut 7 bases from V and 1 base from J, with 23 bases between. CDR3 residues: CASKFTGLAGPSYEQYF. CDR3 sequence (DNA): TGTGCCAGCAAGTTCACCGGACTGGCGGGACCATCCTACGAGCAGTACTTC.

This clonotype was counted ten times or more. The chain carries TRBV5-1 and TRBJ2-7, with D uncertain. V lost 2 bases and J 1 base, leaving 7 bases between the germline ends. CDR3 length: 13 residues. CDR1 SGHRS and CDR2 YFSETQ come from the germline V gene. The CDR3, as DNA: TGCGCCAGCAGCTTCGGCCAGTCCTACGAGCAGTACTTC. This encodes CASSFGQSYEQYF.

This clonotype was recorded at least ten times. CDR3 DNA sequence: TGTGCCACCAGTGATAGGACACGGGATGGCTACACCTTC. Its translation is CATSDRTRDGYTF. This chain connects TRBV24-1 to TRBJ1-2, with a tentative D call TRBD1 (5 bases). This CDR3 comprises 13 residues. V was shortened by 3 bases and J by 6 bases, with 10 bases between the two germline ends. Germline V gives CDR1 KGHDR, CDR2 SFDVKD.

This clonotype was counted at least ten times. The CDR3 spells CASTSLTGDDYEQYF. The CDR3 coding sequence is TGTGCCAGCACCTCCCTGACAGGGGACGACTACGAGCAGTACTTC. The chain has TRBV7-3 and TRBJ2-7, with 8 bases matching TRBD1. The germline CDR1 and CDR2 sequences are SGHTA and FQGTGA. The CDR3 sequence is 15 residues long. Trimming cost V 7 bases and J 3 bases; bases outside gene matches: 11.